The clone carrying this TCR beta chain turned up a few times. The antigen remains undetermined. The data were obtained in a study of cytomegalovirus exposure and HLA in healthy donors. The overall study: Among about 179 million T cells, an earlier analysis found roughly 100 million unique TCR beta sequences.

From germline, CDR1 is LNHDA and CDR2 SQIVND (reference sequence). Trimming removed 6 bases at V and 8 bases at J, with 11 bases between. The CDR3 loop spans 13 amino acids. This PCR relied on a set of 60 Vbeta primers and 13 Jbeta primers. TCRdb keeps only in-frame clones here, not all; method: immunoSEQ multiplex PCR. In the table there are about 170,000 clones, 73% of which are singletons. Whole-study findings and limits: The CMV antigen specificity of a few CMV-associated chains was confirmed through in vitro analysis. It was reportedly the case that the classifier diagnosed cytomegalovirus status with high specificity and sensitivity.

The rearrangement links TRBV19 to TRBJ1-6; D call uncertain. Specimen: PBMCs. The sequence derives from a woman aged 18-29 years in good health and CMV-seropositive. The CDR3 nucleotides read TGTGCCAGTAGCCCCCGACGGGATTCACCCCTCCACTTT. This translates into CASSPRRDSPLHF. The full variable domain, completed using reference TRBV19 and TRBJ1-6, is DGGITQSPKYLFRKEGQNVTLSCEQNLNHDAMYWYRQDPGQGLRLIYYSQIVNDFQKGDIAEGYSVSREKKESFPLTVTSAQKNPTAFYLCASSPRRDSPLHFGNGTRLTVT.